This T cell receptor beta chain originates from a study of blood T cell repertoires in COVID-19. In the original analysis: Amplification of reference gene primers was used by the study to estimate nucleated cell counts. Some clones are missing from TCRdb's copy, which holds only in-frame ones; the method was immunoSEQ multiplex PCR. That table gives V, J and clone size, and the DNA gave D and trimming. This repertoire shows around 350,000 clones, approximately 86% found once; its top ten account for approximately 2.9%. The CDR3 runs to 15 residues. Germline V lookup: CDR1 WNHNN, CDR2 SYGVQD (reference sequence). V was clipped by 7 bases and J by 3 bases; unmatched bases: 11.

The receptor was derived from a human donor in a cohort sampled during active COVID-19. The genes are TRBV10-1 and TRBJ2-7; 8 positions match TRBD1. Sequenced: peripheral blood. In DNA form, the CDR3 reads TGCGCCAGCACTAAATCAGGGACAGGAAACTACGAGCAGTACTTC. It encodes CASTKSGTGNYEQYF.